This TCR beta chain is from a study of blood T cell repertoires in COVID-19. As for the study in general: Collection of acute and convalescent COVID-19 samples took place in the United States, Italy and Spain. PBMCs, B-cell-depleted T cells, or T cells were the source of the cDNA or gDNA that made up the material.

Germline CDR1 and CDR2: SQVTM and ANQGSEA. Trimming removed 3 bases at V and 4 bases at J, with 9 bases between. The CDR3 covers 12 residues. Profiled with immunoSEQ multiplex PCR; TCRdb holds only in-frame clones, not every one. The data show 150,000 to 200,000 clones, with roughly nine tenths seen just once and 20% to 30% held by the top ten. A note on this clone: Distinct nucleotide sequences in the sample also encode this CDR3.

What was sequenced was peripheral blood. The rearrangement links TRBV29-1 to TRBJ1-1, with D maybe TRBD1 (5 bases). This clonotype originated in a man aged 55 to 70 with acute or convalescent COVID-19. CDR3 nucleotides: TGCAGCGTTGATGGGAGGGGCACTGAAGCTTTCTTT. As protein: CSVDGRGTEAFF. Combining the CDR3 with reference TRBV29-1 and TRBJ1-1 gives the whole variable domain SAVISQKPSRDICQRGTSLTIQCQVDSQVTMMFWYRQQPGQSLTLIATANQGSEATYESGFVIDKFPISRPNLTFSTLTVSNMSPEDSSIYLCSVDGRGTEAFFGQGTRLTVV.